These T cell receptor beta chains were read from a single sample in a study of blood T cell repertoires in COVID-19. Produced via immunoSEQ multiplex PCR; TCRdb's table is partial and in-frame only. The table lists some 200,000 clones, around nine tenths of them singletons. Specimen: peripheral blood. Receptors originate from a man in his forties with active or convalescent COVID-19. Both conserved end residues are part of each CDR3. A D gene is named only where the DNA matches it firmly. Rows give clone size only sometimes, using once, few, many, or a class for an expanded clone.

J,V,D,size,DNA,CDR3
TRBJ2-2,TRBV5-1,-,once,TGCGCCAGCAGCCACGGGACCGGGGAGCTGTTTTTT,CASSHGTGELFF
TRBJ1-1,TRBV7-9,-,-,TGTGCCAGCAGCTTAGTTCTGGCATCGAACACTGAAGCTTTCTTT,CASSLVLASNTEAFF
TRBJ2-2,TRBV7-3,TRBD1,-,TGTGCCAGCAGTTTACTGCCCGGGACAGGGATAGTCGGGGAGCTGTTTTTT,CASSLLPGTGIVGELFF
TRBJ2-7,TRBV9,TRBD2,-,TGTGCCAGCAGCGTTAGCGGGGGGGGCAAGAACGAGCAGTACTTC,CASSVSGGGKNEQYF
TRBJ1-2,TRBV19,-,-,TGTGCCAGTAGTATTTCGCCCAGATCCTATGGCTACACCTTC,CASSISPRSYGYTF
TRBJ1-2,TRBV28,-,-,TGTGCCAGCAGTTTCCCCGCCGAAGACAAAACAGGGTTGGGGAACTATGGCTACACCTTC,CASSFPAEDKTGLGNYGYTF
TRBJ2-2,TRBV4-2,TRBD2,-,TGTGCCAGCAGCACCGGGACTAGTAACACCGGGGAGCTGTTTTTT,CASSTGTSNTGELFF
TRBJ2-6,TRBV27,-,-,TGTGCCAGCAGTTTAGTAGATACTGGGGCCAACGTCCTGACTTTC,CASSLVDTGANVLTF
TRBJ1-2,TRBV19,-,few,TGTGCCAGTAGAAAGGGAGCTGGAGGCTACACCTTC,CASRKGAGGYTF
TRBJ2-3,TRBV5-1,-,once,TGCGCCAGCAGCCAGGGCGGCAGGCTAGTGACAGATACGCAGTATTTT,CASSQGGRLVTDTQYF
TRBJ1-2,TRBV5-1,TRBD1,-,TGCGCCAGCAGCCTCCCGGGACAGAGCCCCTATGGCTACACCTTC,CASSLPGQSPYGYTF
TRBJ2-7,TRBV30,-,few,TGTGCCTGGAGTCTTCCCCGGGGAAGCTCCTACGAGCAGTACTTC,CAWSLPRGSSYEQYF
TRBJ1-5,TRBV18,-,-,TGTGCCAGCTCACCACCTGGTGGGGGGGGACGGTATGGTCAGCCCCAGCATTTT,CASSPPGGGGRYGQPQHF
TRBJ1-1,TRBV9,-,-,TGTGCCAGCAGCGTAGATATGAACACTGAAGCTTTCTTT,CASSVDMNTEAFF
TRBJ1-3,TRBV30,-,few,TGTGCCTGGAGCGGGACAGGAAACACCATATATTTT,CAWSGTGNTIYF
TRBJ2-3,TRBV19,-,-,TGTGCCAGTAGAGAGGGAGATACGCAGTATTTT,CASREGDTQYF
TRBJ2-3,TRBV6-5,TRBD1,-,TGTGCCAGCAGGTTTCGGACAGGGAACACAGATACGCAGTATTTT,CASRFRTGNTDTQYF
TRBJ2-5,TRBV4-1,TRBD2,few,TGCGCCAGCAGCCAATCTGGAGCGGGGATCCAAGAGACCCAGTACTTC,CASSQSGAGIQETQYF
TRBJ2-7,TRBV28,-,-,TGTGCCAGCAGTCTAACAGGGTTGGGCTACGAGCAGTACTTC,CASSLTGLGYEQYF
TRBJ1-2,TRBV4-1,TRBD1,-,TGCGCCAGCAGCCAAGATTGGGGCAGGGGGCAAAACTATGGCTACACCTTC,CASSQDWGRGQNYGYTF
TRBJ2-1,TRBV6-5,TRBD2,-,TGTGCCACCGGGAGGGGGTCCTACAATGAGCAGTTCTTC,CATGRGSYNEQFF
TRBJ1-2,TRBV2,-,-,TGTGCCAGCGCAACTAAAACGGTGTATGGCTACACCTTC,CASATKTVYGYTF
TRBJ2-2,TRBV12-5,TRBD2,once,TGTGCTAGTGGTTTGGGGGGGGGCACCGGGGAGCTGTTTTTT,CASGLGGGTGELFF
TRBJ2-3,TRBV7-3,TRBD2,-,TGTGCCAGCAGCTTAGGGGTAGCGGGGGTCACAGATACGCAGTATTTT,CASSLGVAGVTDTQYF
TRBJ2-2,TRBV9,-,-,TGTGCCAGCAGCGTGTTTGGCCAGAACACCGGGGAGCTGTTTTTT,CASSVFGQNTGELFF
TRBJ1-4,TRBV2,-,-,TGTGCCAGCACGGGGTGGGATGAAAAACTGTTTTTT,CASTGWDEKLFF
TRBJ1-2,TRBV15,-,-,TGTGCCACCAGCAGAGAGGGCAGGGGCGTTTACTATGGCTACACCTTC,CATSREGRGVYYGYTF
TRBJ2-1,TRBV5-1,-,few,TGCGCCAGCAAGCGAGGTGACAGGACCTTTCTCGATGTCAATGAGCAGTTCTTC,CASKRGDRTFLDVNEQFF
TRBJ2-2,TRBV18,-,-,TGTGCCAGCTCACCAGGGCTAAACACCGGGGAGCTGTTTTTT,CASSPGLNTGELFF
TRBJ2-7,TRBV28,-,-,TGTGCCAGCAGTCTCCCGCCCAATAGCGAGCAGTACTTC,CASSLPPNSEQYF
TRBJ2-7,TRBV19,TRBD1,-,TGTGCCAGTAGTCCTTCAGGACAGGGGGTCTCCTACGAGCAGTACTTC,CASSPSGQGVSYEQYF
TRBJ2-7,TRBV27,TRBD2,few,TGTGCCAGCAGTCTAGGACTAGCGGGGGGACGGGAGCAGTACTTC,CASSLGLAGGREQYF
TRBJ2-1,TRBV5-1,TRBD1,-,TGCGCCAGCAGAATGGGACAGCTCTACAATGAGCAGTTCTTC,CASRMGQLYNEQFF
TRBJ1-3,TRBV4-2,-,-,TGTGCCAGCAGCCAGGGGAGAGTAAACACCATATATTTT,CASSQGRVNTIYF
TRBJ1-4,TRBV6-6,TRBD1,-,TGTGCCAGCAGTGGCCGGGACAGGGCAGGGGAAAAACTGTTTTTT,CASSGRDRAGEKLFF
TRBJ2-2,TRBV7-2,TRBD1,-,TGTGCCAGCAGCCTCCGGGACAGGGTTGCGAACACCGGGGAGCTGTTTTTT,CASSLRDRVANTGELFF
TRBJ2-7,TRBV27,TRBD1,-,TGTGCCAGCAGCCAAGGACAGGGGGGTTACGAGCAGTACTTC,CASSQGQGGYEQYF
TRBJ2-1,TRBV14,TRBD1,-,TGTGCCAGCAGCCCGGGACAGGGAACCTACAATGAGCAGTTCTTC,CASSPGQGTYNEQFF
TRBJ2-1,TRBV19,TRBD2,-,TGTGCCAGTAGTATCCCCCCCCCTAGCGGGGGGACCTCCCGGCAGTTCTTC,CASSIPPPSGGTSRQFF
TRBJ1-6,TRBV11-3,-,few,TGTGCCAGCAGCCACAAAGTGGGCAGTTCCTATAATTCACCCCTCCACTTT,CASSHKVGSSYNSPLHF
TRBJ2-5,TRBV6-1,-,-,TGTGCCAGCAGTGTAGCACGGGACCAGTACTTC,CASSVARDQYF